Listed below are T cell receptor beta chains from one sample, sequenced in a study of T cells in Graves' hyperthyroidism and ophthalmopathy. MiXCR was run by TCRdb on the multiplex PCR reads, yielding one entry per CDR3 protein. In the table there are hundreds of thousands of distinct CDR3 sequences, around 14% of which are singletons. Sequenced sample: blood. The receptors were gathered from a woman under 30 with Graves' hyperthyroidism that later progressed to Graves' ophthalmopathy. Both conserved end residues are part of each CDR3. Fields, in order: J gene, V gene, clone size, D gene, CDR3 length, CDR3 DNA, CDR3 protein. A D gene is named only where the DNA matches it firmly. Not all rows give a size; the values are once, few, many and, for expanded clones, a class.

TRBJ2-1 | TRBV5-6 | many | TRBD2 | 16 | TGTGCCAGCAGCTTGGAGCCTAGCGGGAGGTGGAATGAGCAGTTCTTC | CASSLEPSGRWNEQFF
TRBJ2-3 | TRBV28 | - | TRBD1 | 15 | TGTGCCAGCAGCGACAGGGGGAGATACACAGATACGCAGTATTTT | CASSDRGRYTDTQYF
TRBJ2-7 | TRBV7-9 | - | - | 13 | TGTGCCAGCAGCTTAGTGGTGGGGTACGAGCAGTACTTC | CASSLVVGYEQYF
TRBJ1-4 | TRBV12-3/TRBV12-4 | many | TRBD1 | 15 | TGTGCCAGCAGTCCGACGGGACAGAGAAATGAAAAACTGTTTTTT | CASSPTGQRNEKLFF
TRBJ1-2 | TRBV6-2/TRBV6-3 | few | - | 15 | TGTGCCAGCAACATACGGGACACCTCTAACTATGGCTACACCTTC | CASNIRDTSNYGYTF
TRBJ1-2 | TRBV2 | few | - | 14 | TGTGCCAGCAAATACAGGGAGCTGAGCTATGGCTACACCTTC | CASKYRELSYGYTF
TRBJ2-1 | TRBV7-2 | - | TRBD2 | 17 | TGTGCCAGCAGCCCGGGACTAGCGGGAGTCTCCCACAATGAGCAGTTCTTC | CASSPGLAGVSHNEQFF
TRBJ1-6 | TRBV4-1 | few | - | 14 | TGCGCCAGCAGCCAAGAGTCGGGGAATTCACCCCTCCACTTT | CASSQESGNSPLHF
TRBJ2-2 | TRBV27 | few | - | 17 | TGTGCCAGCAGTATATATTGGGGGGAACTAGGGACCGGGGAGCTGTTTTTT | CASSIYWGELGTGELFF
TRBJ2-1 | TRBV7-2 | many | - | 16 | TGTGCCAGCAGCGGGAGGGGGCGGGAGTCCGGAAATGAGCAGTTCTTC | CASSGRGRESGNEQFF
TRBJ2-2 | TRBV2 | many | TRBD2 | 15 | TGTGCCAGCAGCGAAATAGCGGGAGTGTCCGGGGAGCTGTTTTTT | CASSEIAGVSGELFF
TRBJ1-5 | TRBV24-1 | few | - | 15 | TGTGCCACCAGTGATCTAAATCACATGGGTCAGCCCCAGCATTTT | CATSDLNHMGQPQHF
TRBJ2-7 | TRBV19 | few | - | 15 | TGTGCCAGTAGTATAACCAGCGGGCGACCCTACGAGCAGTACTTC | CASSITSGRPYEQYF
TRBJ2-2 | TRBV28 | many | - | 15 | TGTGCCAGCAGCGGGAAGGGGGAATACACCGGGGAGCTGTTTTTT | CASSGKGEYTGELFF
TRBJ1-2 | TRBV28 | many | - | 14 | TGTGCCAGCAGTTTAGCAGGGTTTCACTATGGCTACACCTTC | CASSLAGFHYGYTF
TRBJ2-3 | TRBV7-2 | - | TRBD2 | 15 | TGTGCCAGCAGCTGGGGGACTAGCGGGAGGGATACGCAGTATTTT | CASSWGTSGRDTQYF
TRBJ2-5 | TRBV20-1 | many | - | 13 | TGCAGTGCTAGTTCACCAGGGGAAGAGACCCAGTACTTC | CSASSPGEETQYF
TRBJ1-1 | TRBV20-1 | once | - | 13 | TGCAGTGCCCTCCAGACCATGAACACTGAAGCTTTCTTT | CSALQTMNTEAFF
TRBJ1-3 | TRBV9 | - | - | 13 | TGTGCCAGCAGCTCCCATCCTGGAAACACCATATATTTT | CASSSHPGNTIYF
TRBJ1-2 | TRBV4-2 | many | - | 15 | TGTGCCAGCAGCCAGGAACGGACAGTAAACTATGGCTACACCTTC | CASSQERTVNYGYTF
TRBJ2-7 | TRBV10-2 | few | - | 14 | TGCGCCAGCAGTGGGTTCAGGACAAACTACGAGCAGTACTTC | CASSGFRTNYEQYF
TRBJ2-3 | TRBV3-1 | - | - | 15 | TGTGCCAGCAGCCACCTAGTGGCAGACACAGATACGCAGTATTTT | CASSHLVADTDTQYF
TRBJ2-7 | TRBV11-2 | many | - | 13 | TGTGCCAGCAGCTTAGACAGGGCGGAAGAGCAGTACTTC | CASSLDRAEEQYF
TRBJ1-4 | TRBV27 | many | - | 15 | TGTGCCAGCAGTTCTAGACAGGCTCATAATGAAAAACTGTTTTTT | CASSSRQAHNEKLFF
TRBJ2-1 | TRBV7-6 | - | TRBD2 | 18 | TGTGCCAGCAGCTTAGTATCCCCTAGCGGGAGCCCCTACAATGAGCAGTTCTTC | CASSLVSPSGSPYNEQFF
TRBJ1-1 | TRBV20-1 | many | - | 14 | TGCAGTGTGAGGGGGGGGCTGGAGAACACTGAAGCTTTCTTT | CSVRGGLENTEAFF
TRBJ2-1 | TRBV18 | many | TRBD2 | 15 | TGTGCCAGCTCCGTACTAGCGTCTTCCTACAATGAGCAGTTCTTC | CASSVLASSYNEQFF
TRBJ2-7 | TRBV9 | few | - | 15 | TGTGCCAGCAGCGTAGGGGACAACAAGCTCTACGAGCAGTACTTC | CASSVGDNKLYEQYF
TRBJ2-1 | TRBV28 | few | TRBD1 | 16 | TGTGCCAGCAAGCGGGACAGGGCAAGCTCCTACAATGAGCAGTTCTTC | CASKRDRASSYNEQFF
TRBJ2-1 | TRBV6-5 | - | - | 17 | TGTGCCAGCAGTTACCTAAAGCAGGGGCCGGTAGGGTATGAGCAGTTCTTC | CASSYLKQGPVGYEQFF
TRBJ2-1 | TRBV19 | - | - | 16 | TGTGCCAGTAGTCCTCGACTGATCCTCTCCTACAATGAGCAGTTCTTC | CASSPRLILSYNEQFF
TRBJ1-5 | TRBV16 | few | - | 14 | TGTGCCAGCAGCCAATCAGGGAGGAATCAGCCCCAGCATTTT | CASSQSGRNQPQHF
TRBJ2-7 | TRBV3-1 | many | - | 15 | TGTGCCAGCAGTCGAAGTGGTGCAACAGCCTACGAGCAGTACTTC | CASSRSGATAYEQYF
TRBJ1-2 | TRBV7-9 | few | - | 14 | TGTGCCAGCAGCCCATGGACCTATCCCTATGGCTACACCTTC | CASSPWTYPYGYTF
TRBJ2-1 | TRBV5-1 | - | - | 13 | TGCGCCAGCAGCTTGGGCGGGGAAGAGACCCAGTTCTTC | CASSLGGEETQFF
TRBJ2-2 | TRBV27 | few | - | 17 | TGTGCCAGCAGTCCCAGATTAGCGGAAACGAACACCGGGGAGCTGTTTTTT | CASSPRLAETNTGELFF
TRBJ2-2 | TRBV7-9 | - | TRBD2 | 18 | TGTGCCAGCAGCTTGGTCGGGAGGTGGAGCCCGGTGATCGGGGAGCTGTTTTTT | CASSLVGRWSPVIGELFF
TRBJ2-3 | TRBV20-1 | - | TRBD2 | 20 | TGCAGTGCCCGGGCGATTCTAGCGGAGAATAAGACCTGGGACACAGATACGCAGTATTTT | CSARAILAENKTWDTDTQYF
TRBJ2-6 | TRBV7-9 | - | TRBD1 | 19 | TGTGCCAGCAGGGTATCCCCGGGACAGGGTATAGTCTGGGCCAACGTCCTGACTTTC | CASRVSPGQGIVWANVLTF
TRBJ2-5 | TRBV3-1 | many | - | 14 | TGTGCCAGCAGCCAAGGTGGGGGAAAAGAGACCCAGTACTTC | CASSQGGGKETQYF
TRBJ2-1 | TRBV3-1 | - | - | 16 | TGTGCCAGCAGTTACCCGGGGACAATCCAGAACAATGAGCAGTTCTTC | CASSYPGTIQNNEQFF
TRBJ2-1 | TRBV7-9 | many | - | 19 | TGTGCCAGCAGCTCCCGCCAAGCCGGGGGGCGCGGATCCTACAATGAGCAGTTCTTC | CASSSRQAGGRGSYNEQFF
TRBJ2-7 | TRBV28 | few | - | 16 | TGTGCCAGCAGTGTCACAGGGTTAGCGGTTTCCTACGAGCAGTACTTC | CASSVTGLAVSYEQYF
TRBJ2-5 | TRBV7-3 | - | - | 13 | TGTGCCAGCAGCACACCCCAGGAAAAGACCCAGTACTTC | CASSTPQEKTQYF
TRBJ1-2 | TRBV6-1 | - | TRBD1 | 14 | TGTGCCAGCAGCACCGGACAGGGGGACTATGGCTACACCTTC | CASSTGQGDYGYTF
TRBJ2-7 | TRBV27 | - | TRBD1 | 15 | TGTGCCAGCAACAAAAGGGGGCCCAGAATCTACGAGCAGTACTTC | CASNKRGPRIYEQYF
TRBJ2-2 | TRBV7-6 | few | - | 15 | TGTGCCAGCAGCTTAGCGGGAGATCTCACCGGGGAGCTGTTTTTT | CASSLAGDLTGELFF
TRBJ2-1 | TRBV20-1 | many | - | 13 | TGCAGTGCTAGATTAACCATCCCCAGAGAGCAGTTCTTC | CSARLTIPREQFF
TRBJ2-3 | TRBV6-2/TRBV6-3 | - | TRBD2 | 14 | TGTGCCAGCAGTAACAGCGGGGCCACAGATACGCAGTATTTT | CASSNSGATDTQYF